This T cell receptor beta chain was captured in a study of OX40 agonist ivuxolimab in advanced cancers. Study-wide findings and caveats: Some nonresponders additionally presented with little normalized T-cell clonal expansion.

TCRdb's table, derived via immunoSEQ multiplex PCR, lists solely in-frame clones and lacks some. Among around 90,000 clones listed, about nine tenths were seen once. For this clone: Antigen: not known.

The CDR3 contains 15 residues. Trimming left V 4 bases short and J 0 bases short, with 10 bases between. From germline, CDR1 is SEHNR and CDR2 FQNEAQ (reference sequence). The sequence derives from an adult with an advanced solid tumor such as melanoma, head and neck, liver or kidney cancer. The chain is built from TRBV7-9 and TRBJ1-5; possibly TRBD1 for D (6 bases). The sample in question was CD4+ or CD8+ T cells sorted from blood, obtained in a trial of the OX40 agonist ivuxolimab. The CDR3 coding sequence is TGTGCCAGCAGCTCGGGACATCGTAGCAATCAGCCCCAGCATTTT. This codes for CASSSGHRSNQPQHF.